This T cell receptor (beta chain) is drawn from a study of shared clonotypes between healthy human individuals. It was approximately 300 ng DNA, roughly 32,000 T cell genomes, that went into each replicate PCR of unsorted PBMC. Original data processing: There were no quality scores in the junction-only immunoSEQ sequences, so filtering differed. TCRdb's table, derived via immunoSEQ multiplex PCR, lists solely in-frame clones and lacks some. Clone size and the V and J calls come from that table; the DNA yielded D and trimming. The sample lists about 560,000 clones; roughly four fifths were seen once. In regard to this clone: Possible read error: a much larger clone is one base away.

Germline CDR1 GTSNPN, CDR2 SVGIG (reference sequence). This CDR3 has 14 residues. The rearrangement uses TRBV30 and TRBJ1-3; maybe TRBD1 (5 bases). This clonotype originated in a woman between 40 and 55 years old in good health. Some clones in this sample may be carry-over from other donors' samples. Material for sequencing was PBMCs. The CDR3 protein is CVWAPGLRGNTIYF. DNA of the CDR3: TGTGTCTGGGCACCGGGACTCCGCGGAAACACCATATATTTT.